This T cell receptor (beta chain) derives from a study of cytomegalovirus exposure and HLA in healthy donors. Study-level points and caveats: Many donors carried some public TCRs, although rarity characterized most TCR sequences.

In this sample, this clone turned up a few times. Its antigen is unknown. The primer mix had 60 Vbeta and 13 Jbeta primers. The data were produced by immunoSEQ multiplex PCR, yet TCRdb's version contains in-frame clones alone and is incomplete. The sample carries about 160,000 clones, 70% to 85% recorded once. The CDR3 covers 13 residues. The V end lost 4 bases, the J end lost 2 bases, and 8 bases lay between the germline ends. The germline gives CDR1 SGHDN, CDR2 FVKESK. This receptor was taken from a man in his fifties or sixties in good health and CMV-seropositive. This chain uses TRBV14 with TRBJ1-2; D call uncertain. Sequenced: PBMCs. CDR3 loop: CASSPAGNYGYTF. The CDR3 DNA reads as TGTGCCAGCAGCCCAGCGGGGAACTATGGCTACACCTTC.